The rows below give T cell receptor beta chains drawn from one sample of a study of cytomegalovirus exposure and HLA in healthy donors. Produced via immunoSEQ multiplex PCR; TCRdb's table is partial and in-frame only. The repertoire holds 150,000 to 160,000 clones, around three quarters seen once, with around 3.6% in the top ten. The sample taken for sequencing was PBMCs. The receptor set was obtained from a middle-aged woman in good health and CMV-seronegative. Each CDR3 is given with its conserved first and last residue. D genes are given only for firm matches. Some rows have no size entry. The others give once, few or many, or a class for an expanded clone.

V	size	length	J	D	CDR3	DNA
TRBV6-5	-	15	TRBJ2-5	-	CASSSQGGGGETQYF	TGTGCCAGCAGCTCCCAAGGTGGGGGAGGCGAGACCCAGTACTTC
TRBV2	-	12	TRBJ2-1	-	CASKGDYNEQFF	TGTGCCAGCAAGGGGGACTACAATGAGCAGTTCTTC
TRBV7-6	-	15	TRBJ1-2	-	CASSPTGGVVYGYTF	TGTGCCAGCAGCCCCACCGGGGGTGTCGTCTATGGCTACACCTTC
TRBV19	-	16	TRBJ1-4	TRBD1	CASSGGQGGLNEKLFF	TGTGCCAGTAGTGGCGGACAGGGGGGACTTAATGAAAAACTGTTTTTT
TRBV6-5	-	15	TRBJ1-3	-	CASSSTRTRFTAIYF	TGTGCCAGCAGTTCTACTAGGACCCGCTTCACAGCCATATATTTT
TRBV6-1	once	14	TRBJ2-7	TRBD1	CASRRDRATYEQYF	TGTGCCAGCAGAAGGGACAGGGCCACCTACGAGCAGTACTTC
TRBV10-3	-	17	TRBJ2-1	TRBD2	CATGAWLAGVFENEQFF	TGTGCCACCGGGGCGTGGCTAGCGGGAGTTTTTGAGAATGAGCAGTTCTTC
TRBV7-9	-	17	TRBJ1-4	TRBD1	CASSPGTGGRTNEKLFF	TGTGCCAGCAGCCCGGGGACAGGGGGGAGGACTAATGAAAAACTGTTTTTT
TRBV7-8	-	15	TRBJ1-3	TRBD1	CASSWGQGSGNTIYF	TGTGCCAGCAGCTGGGGACAGGGTTCTGGAAACACCATATATTTT
TRBV7-6	-	12	TRBJ1-5	-	CASSLQGAPQHF	TGTGCCAGCAGCTTACAGGGTGCGCCCCAGCATTTT
TRBV7-2	-	14	TRBJ2-1	TRBD2	CASSLGLAGNEQFF	TGTGCCAGCAGCTTAGGACTAGCGGGCAATGAGCAGTTCTTC
TRBV27	-	15	TRBJ2-7	-	CASSLYPQGTYEQYF	TGTGCCAGCAGTTTATACCCGCAGGGTACCTACGAGCAGTACTTC
TRBV28	-	15	TRBJ1-3	TRBD1	CASSQTGVSGNTIYF	TGTGCCAGCAGCCAGACAGGGGTCTCCGGAAACACCATATATTTT
TRBV7-2	-	14	TRBJ1-1	TRBD1	CASSSRTGDAEAFF	TGTGCCAGCAGCTCCCGGACAGGGGATGCTGAAGCTTTCTTT
TRBV11-3	few	18	TRBJ2-3	TRBD2	CASSLARGLAFSTDTQYF	TGTGCCAGCAGCTTAGCCCGTGGACTAGCGTTTAGCACAGATACGCAGTATTTT
TRBV5-1	-	17	TRBJ2-3	-	CASSLVGGGLSTDTQYF	TGCGCCAGCAGCTTGGTTGGGGGAGGTCTAAGCACAGATACGCAGTATTTT
TRBV2	-	10	TRBJ2-7	-	CASSLTEQYF	TGTGCCAGCAGTCTGACAGAACAGTACTTC
TRBV23-1	-	19	TRBJ2-7	TRBD2	CASRESSGRENPEAYEQYF	TGCGCCAGCAGAGAAAGTAGCGGGAGAGAAAACCCCGAAGCCTACGAGCAGTACTTC
TRBV10-3	-	14	TRBJ2-1	TRBD2	CAIRPSGGNNEQFF	TGTGCCATCAGACCTAGCGGGGGGAACAATGAGCAGTTCTTC
TRBV5-6	-	13	TRBJ2-5	TRBD1	CASRLDRGETQYF	TGTGCCAGCAGATTGGACAGGGGAGAGACCCAGTACTTC
TRBV10-3	-	13	TRBJ1-2	TRBD1	CAARQGVDDGYTF	TGTGCCGCCCGACAGGGGGTGGATGATGGCTACACCTTC
TRBV9	-	14	TRBJ1-2	-	CASSVGGRGYGYTF	TGTGCCAGCAGCGTAGGTGGCAGGGGCTATGGCTACACCTTC
TRBV2	-	14	TRBJ1-5	-	CASFDGGANQPQHF	TGTGCCAGCTTCGACGGGGGGGCCAATCAGCCCCAGCATTTT
TRBV7-9	-	14	TRBJ1-3	TRBD1	CASAPQGAGNTIYF	TGTGCCAGCGCGCCTCAGGGGGCTGGAAACACCATATATTTT
TRBV9	once	17	TRBJ1-2	-	CASSVYIGEGVRQKNTF	TGTGCCAGCAGCGTATATATAGGGGAGGGGGTGAGGCAAAAGAACACCTTC
TRBV6-5	-	12	TRBJ2-7	TRBD1	CASSPDRAKQYF	TGTGCCAGCAGCCCGGACAGGGCTAAGCAGTACTTC
TRBV11-3	-	14	TRBJ1-2	-	CASSLGMRPYGYTF	TGTGCCAGCAGCTTAGGGATGCGGCCTTATGGCTACACCTTC
TRBV6-1	-	15	TRBJ2-2	TRBD2	CASSEVAGGTGELFF	TGTGCCAGCAGTGAAGTAGCGGGGGGCACCGGGGAGCTGTTTTTT
TRBV6-1	-	11	TRBJ2-7	-	CASSDREEQYF	TGTGCCAGCAGTGACAGGGAAGAGCAGTACTTC
TRBV19	few	19	TRBJ2-2	TRBD2	CASSSGLAGVFANTGELFF	TGTGCCAGTAGTTCGGGACTAGCGGGGGTCTTCGCGAACACCGGGGAGCTGTTTTTT
TRBV5-1	-	14	TRBJ2-7	TRBD2	CASRTQRDPYEQYF	TGCGCCAGCAGAACTCAGCGGGACCCCTACGAGCAGTACTTC
TRBV27	once	16	TRBJ1-4	TRBD1	CASSLVSLRGPEKLFF	TGTGCCAGCAGCCTTGTGAGCCTCAGGGGGCCGGAAAAACTGTTTTTT
TRBV13	-	12	TRBJ2-7	-	CASSFLPYEQYF	TGTGCCAGCAGCTTCCTCCCCTACGAGCAGTACTTC